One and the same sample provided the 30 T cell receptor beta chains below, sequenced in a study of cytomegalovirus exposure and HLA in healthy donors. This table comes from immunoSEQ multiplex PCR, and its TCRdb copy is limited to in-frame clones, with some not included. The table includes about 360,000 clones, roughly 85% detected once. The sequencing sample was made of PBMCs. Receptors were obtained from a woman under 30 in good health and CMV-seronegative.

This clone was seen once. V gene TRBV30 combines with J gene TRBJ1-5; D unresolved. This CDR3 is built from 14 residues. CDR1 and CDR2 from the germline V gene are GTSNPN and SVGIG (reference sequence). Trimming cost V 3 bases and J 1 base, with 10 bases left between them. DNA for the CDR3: TGTGCCTGGAGCGGGGTCACAAGCAATCAGCCCCAGCATTTT. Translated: CAWSGVTSNQPQHF.

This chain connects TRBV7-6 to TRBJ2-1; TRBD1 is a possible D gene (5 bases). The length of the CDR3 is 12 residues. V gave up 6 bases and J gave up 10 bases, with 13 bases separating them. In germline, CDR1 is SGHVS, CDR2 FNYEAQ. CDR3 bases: TGTGCCAGCAGTCCTTCAGGGTCGGAGCAGTTCTTC. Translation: CASSPSGSEQFF.

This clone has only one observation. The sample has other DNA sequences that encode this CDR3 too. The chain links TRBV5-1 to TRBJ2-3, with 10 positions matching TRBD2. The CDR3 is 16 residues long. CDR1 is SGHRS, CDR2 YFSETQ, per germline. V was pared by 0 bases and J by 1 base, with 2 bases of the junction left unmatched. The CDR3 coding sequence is TGCGCCAGCAGCTTGGCCGGGACTAGCGGCACAGATACGCAGTATTTT. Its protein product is CASSLAGTSGTDTQYF.

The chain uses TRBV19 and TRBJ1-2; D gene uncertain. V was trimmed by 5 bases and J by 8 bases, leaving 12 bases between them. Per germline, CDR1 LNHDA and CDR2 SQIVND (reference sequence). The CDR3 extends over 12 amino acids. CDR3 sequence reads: CASSLSVAGYTF. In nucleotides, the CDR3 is TGTGCCAGTAGTCTGAGTGTCGCGGGCTACACCTTC.

Here the CDR3 DNA reads TGCGCCAGCAGCTTTTCGACAGGGGGTTCCTACGAGCAGTACTTC. It specifies CASSFSTGGSYEQYF. The chain combines TRBV5-1 with TRBJ2-7, with TRBD1 identical over 9 bases. Losses at the gene ends were 2 bases for V and 1 base for J; bases not matched to a gene: 4. In germline, CDR1 is SGHRS, CDR2 YFSETQ. The CDR3 covers 15 residues.

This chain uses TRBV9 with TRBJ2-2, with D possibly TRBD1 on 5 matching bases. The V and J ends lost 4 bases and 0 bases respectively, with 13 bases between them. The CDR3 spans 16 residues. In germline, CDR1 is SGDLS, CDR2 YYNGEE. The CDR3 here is CASSFRTRSNTGELFF. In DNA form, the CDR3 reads TGTGCCAGCAGCTTTCGGACACGGTCGAACACCGGGGAGCTGTTTTTT. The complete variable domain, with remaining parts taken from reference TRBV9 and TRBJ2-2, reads DSGVTQTPKHLITATGQRVTLRCSPRSGDLSVYWYQQSLDQGLQFLIQYYNGEERAKGNILERFSAQQFPDLHSELNLSSLELGDSALYFCASSFRTRSNTGELFFGEGSRLTVL.

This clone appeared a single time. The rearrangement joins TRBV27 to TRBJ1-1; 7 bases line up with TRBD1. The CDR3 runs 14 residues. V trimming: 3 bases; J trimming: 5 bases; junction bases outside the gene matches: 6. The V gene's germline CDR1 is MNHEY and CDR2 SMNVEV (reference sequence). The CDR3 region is CASSLNRGGTEAFF. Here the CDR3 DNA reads TGTGCCAGCAGTTTGAACAGGGGTGGAACTGAAGCTTTCTTT.

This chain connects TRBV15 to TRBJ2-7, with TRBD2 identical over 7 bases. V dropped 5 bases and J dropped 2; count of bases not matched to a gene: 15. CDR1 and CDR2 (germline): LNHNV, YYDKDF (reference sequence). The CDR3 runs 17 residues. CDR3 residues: CATSGTSGGVPAYEQYF. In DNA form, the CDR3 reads TGTGCCACCAGCGGAACATCGGGAGGAGTACCGGCCTACGAGCAGTACTTC.

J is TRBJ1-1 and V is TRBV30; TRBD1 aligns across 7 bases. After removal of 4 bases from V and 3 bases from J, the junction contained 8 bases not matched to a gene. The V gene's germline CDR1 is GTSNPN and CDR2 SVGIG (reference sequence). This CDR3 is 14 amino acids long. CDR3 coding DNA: TGTGCCTGGACAAGAGACAGGGCGGACACTGAAGCTTTCTTT. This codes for CAWTRDRADTEAFF.

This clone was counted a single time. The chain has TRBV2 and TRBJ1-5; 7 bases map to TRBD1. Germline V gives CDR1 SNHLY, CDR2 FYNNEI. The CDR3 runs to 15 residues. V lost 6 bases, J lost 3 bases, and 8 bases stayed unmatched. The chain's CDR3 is CASRQGSGLNQPQHF. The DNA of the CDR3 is TGTGCCAGCAGACAGGGGTCGGGACTCAATCAGCCCCAGCATTTT.

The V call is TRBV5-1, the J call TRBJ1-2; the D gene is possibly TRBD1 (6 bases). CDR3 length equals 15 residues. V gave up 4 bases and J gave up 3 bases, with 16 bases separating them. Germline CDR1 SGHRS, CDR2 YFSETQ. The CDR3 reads CASSPERTAYYGYTF. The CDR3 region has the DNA TGCGCCAGCAGCCCGGAGAGGACAGCGTACTATGGCTACACCTTC.

CDR3 protein: CASQLVRYYEQYF. DNA of the CDR3: TGTGCCAGCCAACTAGTGCGGTATTACGAGCAGTACTTC. J is TRBJ2-7 and V is TRBV2, with a possible D match to TRBD2 (5 bases). The CDR3 spans 13 residues. CDR1 SNHLY and CDR2 FYNNEI come from the germline V gene. The germline V and J ends were trimmed by 8 bases and 4 bases, with 15 bases remaining between them.

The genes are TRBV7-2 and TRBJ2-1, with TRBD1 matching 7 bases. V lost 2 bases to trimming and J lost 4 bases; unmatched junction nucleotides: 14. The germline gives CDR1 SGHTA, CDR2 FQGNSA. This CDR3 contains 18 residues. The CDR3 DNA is TGTGCCAGCAGCTTACGGTCACCGGGACAGAAACCTTACAATGAGCAGTTCTTC. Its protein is CASSLRSPGQKPYNEQFF. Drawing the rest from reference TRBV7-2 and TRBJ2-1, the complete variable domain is GAGVSQSPSNKVTEKGKDVELRCDPISGHTALYWYRQSLGQGLEFLIYFQGNSAPDKSGLPSDRFSAERTGGSVSTLTIQRTQQEDSAVYLCASSLRSPGQKPYNEQFFGPGTRLTVL.

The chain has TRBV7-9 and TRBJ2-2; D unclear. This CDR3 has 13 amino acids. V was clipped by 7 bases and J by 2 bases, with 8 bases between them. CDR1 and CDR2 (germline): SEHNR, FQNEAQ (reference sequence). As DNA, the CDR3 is TGTGCCAGCACCATGGCAAACACCGGGGAGCTGTTTTTT. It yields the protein CASTMANTGELFF.

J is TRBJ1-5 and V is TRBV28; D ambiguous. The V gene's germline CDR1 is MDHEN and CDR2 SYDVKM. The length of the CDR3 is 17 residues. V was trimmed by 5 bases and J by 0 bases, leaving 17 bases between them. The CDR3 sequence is CASSQPRGWNSNQPQHF. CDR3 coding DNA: TGTGCCAGCAGTCAACCCAGAGGTTGGAATAGCAATCAGCCCCAGCATTTT.

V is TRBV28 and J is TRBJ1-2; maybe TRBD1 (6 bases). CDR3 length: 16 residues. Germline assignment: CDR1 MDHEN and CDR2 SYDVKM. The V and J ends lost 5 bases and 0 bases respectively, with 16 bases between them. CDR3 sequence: CASSPRGGGANYGYTF. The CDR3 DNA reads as TGTGCCAGCAGTCCCCGTGGGGGGGGCGCTAACTATGGCTACACCTTC.

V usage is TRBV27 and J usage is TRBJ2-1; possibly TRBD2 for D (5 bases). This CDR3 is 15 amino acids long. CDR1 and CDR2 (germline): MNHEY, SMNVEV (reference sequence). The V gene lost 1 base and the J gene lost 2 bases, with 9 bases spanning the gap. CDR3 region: CASSLLVTTYNEQFF. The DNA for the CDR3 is TGTGCCAGCAGTTTATTGGTGACTACCTACAATGAGCAGTTCTTC.

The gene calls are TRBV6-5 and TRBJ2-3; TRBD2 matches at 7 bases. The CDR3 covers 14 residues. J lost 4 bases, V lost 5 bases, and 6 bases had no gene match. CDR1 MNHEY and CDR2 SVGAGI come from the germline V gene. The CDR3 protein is CASSGGGGADTQYF. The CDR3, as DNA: TGTGCCAGCAGTGGGGGGGGAGGAGCAGATACGCAGTATTTT.

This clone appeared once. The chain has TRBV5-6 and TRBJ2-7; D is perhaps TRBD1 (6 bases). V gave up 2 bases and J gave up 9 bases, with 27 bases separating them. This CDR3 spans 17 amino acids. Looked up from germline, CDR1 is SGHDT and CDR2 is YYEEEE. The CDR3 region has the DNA TGTGCCAGCAGCTTCCAACTTCTTACAGGGCCGGGGTCAGGGCAGTACTTC. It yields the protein CASSFQLLTGPGSGQYF.

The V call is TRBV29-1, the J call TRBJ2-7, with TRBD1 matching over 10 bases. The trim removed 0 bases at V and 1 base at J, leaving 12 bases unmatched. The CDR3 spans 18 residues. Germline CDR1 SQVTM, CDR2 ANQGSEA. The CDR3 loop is CSVEETGGRRRESYEQYF. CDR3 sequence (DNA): TGCAGCGTTGAAGAGACAGGGGGCCGGCGGCGGGAATCCTACGAGCAGTACTTC.

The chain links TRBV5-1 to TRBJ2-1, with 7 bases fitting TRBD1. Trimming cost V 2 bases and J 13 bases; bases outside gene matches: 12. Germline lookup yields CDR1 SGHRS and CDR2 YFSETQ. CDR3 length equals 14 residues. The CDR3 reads CASSFAGHTGDQFF. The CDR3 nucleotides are TGCGCCAGCAGCTTTGCCGGGCACACAGGGGATCAGTTCTTC.

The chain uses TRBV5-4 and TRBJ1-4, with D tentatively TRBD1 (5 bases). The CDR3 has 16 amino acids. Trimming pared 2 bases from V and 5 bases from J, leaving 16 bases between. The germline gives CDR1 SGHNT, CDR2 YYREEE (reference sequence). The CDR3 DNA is TGTGCCAGCAGCTTAGCCGGAGGGGCTTCCAATGAAAAACTGTTTTTT. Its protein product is CASSLAGGASNEKLFF.

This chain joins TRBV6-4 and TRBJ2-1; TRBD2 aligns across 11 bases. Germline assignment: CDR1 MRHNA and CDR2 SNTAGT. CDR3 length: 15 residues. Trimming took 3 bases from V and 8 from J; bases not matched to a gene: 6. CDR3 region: CASSEVAGGFDEQFF. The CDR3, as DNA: TGTGCCAGCAGTGAGGTAGCGGGAGGGTTCGATGAGCAGTTCTTC.

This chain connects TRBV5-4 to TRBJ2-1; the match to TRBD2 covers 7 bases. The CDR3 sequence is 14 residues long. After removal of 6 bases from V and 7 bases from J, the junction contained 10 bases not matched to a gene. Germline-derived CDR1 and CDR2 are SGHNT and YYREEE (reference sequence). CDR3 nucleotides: TGTGCCAGCACCGCGGGGCTAGCGGTTAATGAGCAGTTCTTC. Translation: CASTAGLAVNEQFF.

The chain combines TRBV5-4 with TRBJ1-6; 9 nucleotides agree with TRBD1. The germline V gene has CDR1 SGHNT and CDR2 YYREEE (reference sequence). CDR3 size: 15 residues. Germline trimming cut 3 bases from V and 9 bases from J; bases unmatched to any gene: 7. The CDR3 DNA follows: TGTGCCAGCAGCTATTCAGACAGGGGGAGTTCACCCCTCCACTTT. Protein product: CASSYSDRGSSPLHF.

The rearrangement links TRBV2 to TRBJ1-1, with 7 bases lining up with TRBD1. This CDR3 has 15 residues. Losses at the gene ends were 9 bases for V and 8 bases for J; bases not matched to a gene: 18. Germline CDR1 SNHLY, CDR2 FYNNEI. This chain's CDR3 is CARLEITGTAPEAFF. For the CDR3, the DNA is TGTGCCAGGCTCGAGATCACCGGGACAGCTCCAGAAGCTTTCTTT.

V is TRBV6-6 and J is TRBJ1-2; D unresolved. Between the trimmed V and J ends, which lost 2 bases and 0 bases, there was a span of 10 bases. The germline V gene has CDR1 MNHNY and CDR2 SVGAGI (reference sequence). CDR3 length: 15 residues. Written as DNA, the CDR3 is TGTGCCAGCAGTTACCTCGGTAGCCCTAACTATGGCTACACCTTC. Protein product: CASSYLGSPNYGYTF.

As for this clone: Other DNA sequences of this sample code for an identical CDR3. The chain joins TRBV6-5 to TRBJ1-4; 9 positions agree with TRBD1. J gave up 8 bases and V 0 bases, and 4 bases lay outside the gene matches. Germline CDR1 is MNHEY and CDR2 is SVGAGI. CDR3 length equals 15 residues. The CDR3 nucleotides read TGTGCCAGCAGTTACTCAACAGGGGGCGGGGAAAAACTGTTTTTT. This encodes CASSYSTGGGEKLFF.

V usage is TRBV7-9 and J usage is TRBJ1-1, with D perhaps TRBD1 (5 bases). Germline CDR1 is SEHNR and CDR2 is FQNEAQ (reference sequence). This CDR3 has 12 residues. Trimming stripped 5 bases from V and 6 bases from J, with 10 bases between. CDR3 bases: TGTGCCAGCAGCCCCAGGGCCCCTGAAGCTTTCTTT. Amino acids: CASSPRAPEAFF.

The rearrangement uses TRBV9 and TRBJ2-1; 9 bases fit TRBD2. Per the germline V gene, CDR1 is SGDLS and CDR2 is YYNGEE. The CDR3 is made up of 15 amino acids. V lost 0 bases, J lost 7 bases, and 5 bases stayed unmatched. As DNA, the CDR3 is TGTGCCAGCAGCGTAGGAGCCAGCGGGAGGAATGAGCAGTTCTTC. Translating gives CASSVGASGRNEQFF.